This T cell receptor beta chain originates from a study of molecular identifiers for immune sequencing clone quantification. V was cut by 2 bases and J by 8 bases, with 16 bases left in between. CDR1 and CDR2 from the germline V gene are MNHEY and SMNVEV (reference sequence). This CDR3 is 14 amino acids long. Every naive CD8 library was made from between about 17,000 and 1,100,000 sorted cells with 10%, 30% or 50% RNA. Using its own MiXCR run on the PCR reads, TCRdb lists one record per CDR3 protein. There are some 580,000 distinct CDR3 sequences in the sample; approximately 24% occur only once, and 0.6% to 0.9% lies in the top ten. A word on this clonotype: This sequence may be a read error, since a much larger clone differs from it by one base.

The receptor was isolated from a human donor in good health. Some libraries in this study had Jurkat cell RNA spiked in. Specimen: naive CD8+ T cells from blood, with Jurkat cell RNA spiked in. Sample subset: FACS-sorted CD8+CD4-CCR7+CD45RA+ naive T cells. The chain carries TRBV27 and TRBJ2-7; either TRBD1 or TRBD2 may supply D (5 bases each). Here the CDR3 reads CASSLVRFGTKQYF. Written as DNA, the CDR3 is TGTGCCAGCAGTTTAGTTCGGTTCGGGACGAAGCAGTACTTC.